Below, 27 T cell receptor beta chains from the same sample are listed, as sequenced in a study of CD8+CD57+ T cells in acquired aplastic anemia. The use of genomic DNA as template underpinned the TCR beta VDJ and CDR3 profiling. In TCRdb, the reads were re-called with MiXCR into one record per CDR3 protein. This sample yields about 110,000 distinct CDR3 sequences, of which under 60% are seen a single time; 25% to 35% belongs to the top ten. Sequenced material: sorted CD4+, CD8+, or CD8+CD57+ T cells (not recorded which) from PBMCs. These receptors all stem from a human donor in good health, serving as a control.

Of note for this clonotype: The DNA is omitted, as the CDR3 cannot be located on it reliably, and the CDR3 follows TCRdb's listing. The chain employs TRBV13 and TRBJ1-2; the table's D gene call, TRBD1, was not cross checked with the DNA. 22 amino acids form the CDR3, both terminal residues included. Looked up from germline, CDR1 is PRHDT and CDR2 is FYEKMQ (reference sequence). The CDR3 region is CASSQGQVSGANVLTFGAGYTF.

This clonotype came up a few times. The junction differs from germline at one of its ends, possibly a read error. The chain employs TRBV5-1 and TRBJ2-7; 7 nucleotides align to TRBD1. The germline V gene encodes CDR1 SGHRS and CDR2 YFSETQ. The length of the CDR3 is 12 residues. CDR3: CTSSRDSYEQYF. The CDR3 region has the DNA TGCACCAGCAGCCGGGACAGTTACGAGCAGTACTTC.

This chain joins TRBV19 and TRBJ1-5; TRBD1 matches at 7 bases. CDR1 and CDR2 (germline): LNHDA, SQIVND (reference sequence). The CDR3 spans 16 residues. Trimming cost V 5 bases and J 2 bases; bases outside gene matches: 9. The CDR3 DNA sequence: TGTGCCAGTAGTTTATCCCACAGGGGAGGCAATCAGCCCCAGCATTTT. This codes for CASSLSHRGGNQPQHF.

As regards this clonotype: At one end, the junction sequence differs from germline, possibly due to a read error. The rearrangement joins TRBV6-5 to TRBJ2-5, with 10 positions matching TRBD2. Germline assignment: CDR1 MNHEY and CDR2 SVGAGI. CDR3 length equals 16 residues. The CDR3 reads CASSYPSAGGQETRYF. CDR3 in DNA: TGTGCCAGCAGTTACCCGTCAGCGGGGGGGCAAGAGACCCGGTACTTC.

The rearrangement joins TRBV19 to TRBJ1-1; D is unresolved. The germline V gene encodes CDR1 LNHDA and CDR2 SQIVND (reference sequence). The CDR3 has 13 residues. V lost 8 bases and J lost 0, with 10 bases in between. Written as DNA, the CDR3 is TGTGCCAGTGGGAGTTTAATGAACACTGAAGCTTTCTTT. Encoded protein: CASGSLMNTEAFF.

This clonotype has at least ten counts. This chain connects TRBV4-1 to TRBJ2-7; D gene uncertain. Per germline, CDR1 MGHRA and CDR2 YSYEKL. Trimming stripped 1 base from V and 0 bases from J, with 10 bases between. The CDR3 covers 15 residues. The CDR3 bases are TGCGCCAGCAGCCAAGGGGTGGGTGGCTCCTACGAGCAGTACTTC. Amino acids: CASSQGVGGSYEQYF.

This clonotype was counted ten times or more. The chain joins TRBV6-1 to TRBJ2-7, with D perhaps assigned TRBD1 or TRBD2 (5 bases each). The V end was cut by 2 bases, the J end by 0 bases, with 14 bases between. This CDR3 spans 16 amino acids. Germline V gives CDR1 MNHNS, CDR2 SASEGT. The CDR3 DNA follows: TGTGCCAGCAGTGAACGCGCCGGGACGGGCTCCTACGAGCAGTACTTC. It specifies CASSERAGTGSYEQYF.

The chain's CDR3 is CASSRAGAYEQYF. The DNA for the CDR3 is TGTGCCAGTAGTAGGGCGGGGGCTTACGAGCAGTACTTC. The chain is built from TRBV19 and TRBJ2-7; possibly TRBD2 for D (7 bases). This CDR3 contains 13 residues. Germline V gene data show CDR1 as LNHDA and CDR2 as SQIVND (reference sequence). Trimming removed 4 bases at V and 4 bases at J, with 11 bases between.

This clonotype was observed at least ten times. This chain joins TRBV27 and TRBJ2-1; D gene uncertain. The germline V and J ends were trimmed by 5 bases and 4 bases, with 12 bases remaining between them. From germline, CDR1 is MNHEY and CDR2 SMNVEV (reference sequence). This CDR3 comprises 14 residues. As DNA, the CDR3 is TGTGCCAGCAGTCCACGGTCAAGTTACAATGAGCAGTTCTTC. Translating gives CASSPRSSYNEQFF.

The J gene is TRBJ2-3, the V gene TRBV11-1; 7 positions agree with TRBD1. The CDR3 length is 17 residues. CDR1 and CDR2 from the germline V gene are SGHAT and FQDESV (reference sequence). V lost 3 bases to trimming and J lost 1 base; unmatched junction nucleotides: 10. The CDR3 is CASSLTLTGPGTDTQYF. The CDR3 DNA sequence: TGTGCCAGCAGCTTGACTCTGACAGGGCCCGGCACAGATACGCAGTATTTT.

This clonotype showed up many times. The rearrangement uses TRBV10-3 and TRBJ1-1, with D unclear. The CDR3 sequence is 15 residues long. CDR1 and CDR2 from the germline V gene are ENHRY and SYGVKD. Trimming removed 0 bases from V and 0 bases from J, with 8 bases in between. DNA of the CDR3: TGTGCCATCAGTGAGTCGCAGGCCTTGAACACTGAAGCTTTCTTT. Amino acids: CAISESQALNTEAFF.

This clonotype was detected many times. The chain combines TRBV19 with TRBJ2-1; no firm D call. Trimming took off 10 bases at V and 1 base at J, with 8 bases between the two ends. Germline values: CDR1 LNHDA, CDR2 SQIVND (reference sequence). The CDR3 totals 12 residues. CDR3 loop: CATAYSYNEQFF. The CDR3 DNA sequence: TGTGCCACCGCTTATTCCTACAATGAGCAGTTCTTC.

This clonotype was observed at least ten times. J is TRBJ2-6 and V is TRBV25-1; D remains ambiguous. Looked up from germline, CDR1 is MGHDK and CDR2 is SYGVNS. The ends were cut back, 4 bases at V and 9 bases at J, with 4 bases in the middle. The CDR3 length is 11 residues. The CDR3 DNA reads as TGTGCCAGCAGTGTAAGCAACGTCCTGACTTTC. It encodes CASSVSNVLTF.

This chain links TRBV10-3 with TRBJ2-1; D possibly corresponds to TRBD2 (7 bases). CDR3 length equals 15 residues. CDR1 ENHRY and CDR2 SYGVKD come from the germline V gene. V lost 0 bases and J lost 8, with 14 bases in between. CDR3 DNA: TGTGCCATCAGTGAGTCAACGGGGGGCCTCGATGAGCAGTTCTTC. Translated, it gives CAISESTGGLDEQFF.

This clonotype was seen only a few times. The chain joins TRBV2 to TRBJ1-4, with TRBD1 matching 11 bases. The germline V gene encodes CDR1 SNHLY and CDR2 FYNNEI. J was trimmed by 8 bases and V by 0 bases; bases with no gene match: 2. This CDR3 comprises 15 residues. CDR3 bases: TGTGCCAGCAGTGAAGCGGGACAGGGGGAAGAAAAACTGTTTTTT. The encoded protein is CASSEAGQGEEKLFF.

The rearrangement joins TRBV19 to TRBJ1-6; the D is unclear. Deletions cut 6 bases from V and 9 bases from J, with 18 bases between. Germline CDR1 is LNHDA and CDR2 is SQIVND (reference sequence). The CDR3 totals 15 residues. This CDR3 reads CASRSTTRKGSPLHF. The DNA of the CDR3 is TGTGCCAGTAGATCCACGACAAGAAAGGGTTCACCCCTCCACTTT.

V usage is TRBV29-1 and J usage is TRBJ1-1, with D unclear. V lost 5 bases and J lost 1, with 8 bases in between. The germline V gene has CDR1 SQVTM and CDR2 ANQGSEA. CDR3 length: 12 amino acids. CDR3 amino acids: CSVLGRNTEAFF. CDR3 bases: TGCAGCGTTTTAGGCCGGAACACTGAAGCTTTCTTT.

This rearrangement joins TRBV29-1 to TRBJ2-1; D is undetermined. In germline, CDR1 is SQVTM, CDR2 ANQGSEA. Trimming removed 4 bases at V and 10 bases at J, with 20 bases between. This CDR3 has 14 residues. CDR3 DNA: TGCAGCGTTGTACCCTCGGCTACTGGGTACGAGCAGTTCTTC. It yields the protein CSVVPSATGYEQFF.

This clonotype was counted ten times or more. The chain couples TRBV12-3 or TRBV12-4 to TRBJ1-2, with D possibly being TRBD1 (5 bases). V was pared by 1 base and J by 7 bases, with 25 bases between. This CDR3 comprises 18 residues. CDR3 in DNA: TGTGCCAGCAGTTTAGTATTTTTGTGGTCGGAACAGAGGGGTGGCTACACCTTC. This gives the protein CASSLVFLWSEQRGGYTF.

CDR3 bases: TGCAGTGCTAACGGGACAGGGACCTACGAGCAGTACTTC. Protein sequence: CSANGTGTYEQYF. The chain has TRBV20-1 and TRBJ2-7; 9 bases match TRBD1. The CDR3 extends over 13 amino acids. With 4 bases clipped from V and 2 bases from J, the junction kept 3 bases outside the gene matches. Per germline, CDR1 DFQATT and CDR2 SNEGSKA (reference sequence).

As DNA, the CDR3 is TGTGCCACCAGCAGAAGTCACAGGGGGCGGGAGACCCAGCATTTT. Translated: CATSRSHRGRETQHF. The chain joins TRBV15 to TRBJ1-5, with 9 positions matching TRBD1. The CDR3 spans 15 residues. The ends lost 2 bases at V and 11 bases at J; junction bases unmatched: 10. CDR1 and CDR2 from the germline V gene are LNHNV and YYDKDF (reference sequence).

With respect to this clonotype: Because it lacks the conserved phenylalanine or tryptophan at the end, this CDR3 is likely a read error. The DNA is omitted, as the CDR3 cannot be located on it reliably, and the CDR3 follows TCRdb's listing. The CDR3 sequence: CSAIGGGYGNTEASS. The V and J genes are TRBV29-1 and TRBJ1-1; TRBD1, the table's D call, lacks a check against the DNA. Including both end residues, the CDR3 is 15 amino acids long. CDR1 and CDR2 (germline): SQVTM, ANQGSEA.

This clonotype was found a few times. This rearrangement joins TRBV27 to TRBJ1-6; D is possibly TRBD1 (6 bases). V lost 1 base and J lost 12, with 16 bases in between. The CDR3 runs 15 residues. Per the germline V gene, CDR1 is MNHEY and CDR2 is SMNVEV (reference sequence). The CDR3 loop reads CASSLLTGALGPLHF. CDR3 DNA: TGTGCCAGCAGTTTATTGACGGGGGCCCTTGGACCCCTCCACTTT.

A remark on this clonotype: A much larger clone lies a single base off, so this may be a read error. The DNA for the CDR3 is TGTGTCAGCAGTTTAGGGGGGTCGAGTGGCTACACCTTC. This translates into CVSSLGGSSGYTF. The chain employs TRBV12-3 or TRBV12-4 and TRBJ1-2; D is perhaps TRBD1 (6 bases). The CDR3 covers 13 residues.

This clonotype was detected ten times or more. V usage is TRBV6-5 and J usage is TRBJ2-3, with 7 positions matching TRBD1. In germline, CDR1 is MNHEY, CDR2 SVGAGI. The junction had 10 bases not matched to a gene; V was cut back by 4 bases and J by 3 bases. This CDR3 contains 16 residues. The DNA for the CDR3 is TGTGCCAGCAGTTCAGAGACAGGGTATGCAACAGATACGCAGTATTTT. Translating gives CASSSETGYATDTQYF.

This clonotype was seen at least ten times. This chain links TRBV11-2 with TRBJ2-7, with a tentative D call TRBD2 (5 bases). This CDR3 comprises 15 residues. V was pared by 1 base and J by 4 bases, with 14 bases between. Germline V gene lookup returns CDR1 SGHAT and CDR2 FQNNGV. The CDR3 region is CASSLGVVGRYEQYF. The CDR3 bases are TGTGCCAGCAGCTTAGGGGTGGTTGGGAGATACGAGCAGTACTTC.

Only a few counts were recorded for this clonotype. The chain is built from TRBV6-1 and TRBJ1-5; 10 bases agree with TRBD1. The CDR3 totals 15 residues. Germline V gives CDR1 MNHNS, CDR2 SASEGT. After removal of 6 bases from V and 8 bases from J, the junction contained 10 bases not matched to a gene. The CDR3 spells CASSDGTGEEKPQHF. The CDR3 DNA sequence: TGTGCCAGCAGCGATGGGACAGGGGAGGAAAAGCCCCAGCATTTT.